The subject of this entry is one TCR beta chain. The CDR3 length is 14 residues. Trimming cost V 2 bases and J 6 bases, with 11 bases left between them. Germline CDR1 is SGHVS and CDR2 is FQNEAQ. This sample is drawn from a study of blood T cell repertoires in COVID-19. Sequenced by immunoSEQ multiplex PCR; TCRdb stores in-frame clones only, minus some. The sample has 80,000 or so clones; less than 85% are singletons. The V and J genes are TRBV7-8 and TRBJ2-1; D gene uncertain. The receptor's source is a woman between 65 and 79 years old with acute or convalescent COVID-19. The sample taken for sequencing was peripheral blood. The chain's CDR3 is CASSLSRQFNEQFF. The CDR3 bases are TGTGCCAGCAGCTTATCTCGTCAGTTCAATGAGCAGTTCTTC.